The entry below gives a single T cell receptor (beta chain) sequence along with its context. The sample originates from a study of blood T cell repertoires in COVID-19. Study details: From T cells, B-cell-depleted T cells, or PBMCs came the material, which was cDNA or gDNA.

Authors' methods: Amplifying reference gene primers gave estimates of nucleated cell counts. Data came from immunoSEQ multiplex PCR; TCRdb stores just in-frame clones and leaves some out. V and J calls and clone size are as listed in that table; D and trimming were resolved from the DNA. Altogether approximately 170,000 clones are present, approximately 84% being singletons, with the ten largest covering about 11%. This TCR derives from a man in his 70s with active or convalescent COVID-19. The material sequenced was peripheral blood.

DNA for the CDR3: TGCGCCAGCAGCCAAGATTTAACAGGGATAGTTCCTAACTATGGCTACACCTTC. It is translated as CASSQDLTGIVPNYGYTF. The chain is built from TRBV4-3 and TRBJ1-2; D possibly corresponds to TRBD1 (6 bases). CDR1 is LGHNA and CDR2 is YSLEER in the germline V gene. Trimming cost V 0 bases and J 0 bases, with 17 bases left between them. The CDR3 consists of 18 residues.